Here is one T cell receptor beta chain with its context. Its antigen is as yet unknown. This sample also contains other DNA sequences that code for the same CDR3. The CD4+ fraction was divided into a CD45RA+ naive subset and a CD45RA-negative memory subset. The repertoire was sequenced with immunoSEQ multiplex PCR; TCRdb's copy has only in-frame clones and lacks some. The table lists about 2.3 million clones, approximately 93% of them singletons. This sample is part of a study of shared clonotypes between healthy human individuals. Between the trimmed V and J ends, which lost 1 base and 5 bases, there was a span of 13 bases. This CDR3 is 15 amino acids long. Germline V gene lookup returns CDR1 SGHAT and CDR2 FQNNGV. Whole-study findings and limits: Genetic and exposure-history diversity was limited by the small donor number.

Sequences were obtained from naive CD4+ T cells from PBMCs. Subset noted: CD45RA+ positively selected. The chain joins TRBV11-2 to TRBJ2-3; perhaps D is TRBD1 or TRBD2 (6 bases each). The TCR was taken from a man aged 18 to 30 in good health. Some clones in this sample may be carry-over from other donors' samples. DNA of the CDR3: TGTGCCAGCAGCTTAGCTGGGGGGCGGGGAGATACGCAGTATTTT. Translation gives CASSLAGGRGDTQYF.